Listed below are T cell receptor beta chains from one sample, sequenced in a study of cytomegalovirus exposure and HLA in healthy donors. TCRdb's copy holds only in-frame clones and misses some; the assay was immunoSEQ multiplex PCR. The sample includes some 80,000 clones, around 9.1% of them seen just once. Material: PBMCs. These receptors came from a man in his fifties or sixties in good health and CMV-seropositive. The CDR3 runs from the conserved cysteine through the conserved F or W. Each record gives: D gene, V gene, clone size, J gene, CDR3 DNA, CDR3 protein. A D gene is named only where the DNA matches it firmly. Expanded clones are given a class, and other clones once, few, many or no size at all.

D: -
V: TRBV6-1
size: few
J: TRBJ1-2
DNA: TGTGCCAGCAGTGGGACTTGGACGGATGATATTAACTATGGCTACACCTTC
CDR3: CASSGTWTDDINYGYTF

D: -
V: TRBV29-1
size: -
J: TRBJ2-2
DNA: TGCAGCGTTCGATCTTCGGACAGGAACACCGGGGAGCTGTTTTTT
CDR3: CSVRSSDRNTGELFF

D: TRBD2
V: TRBV19
size: -
J: TRBJ2-4
DNA: TGTGCCAGTAGGGGGACTAGCGCAGGGCAAAACATTCAGTACTTC
CDR3: CASRGTSAGQNIQYF

D: TRBD2
V: TRBV7-3
size: -
J: TRBJ2-3
DNA: TGTGCCAGCAGCCTATTTGGACTAGCGGGGGGGGCAGATACGCAGTATTTT
CDR3: CASSLFGLAGGADTQYF

D: TRBD1
V: TRBV11-2
size: -
J: TRBJ1-5
DNA: TGTGCCAGCAGCATCGGACAGGCTAGCAATCAGCCCCAGCATTTT
CDR3: CASSIGQASNQPQHF

D: -
V: TRBV7-9
size: -
J: TRBJ1-1
DNA: TGTGCCAGCAGCTTTAGAGCCGAAAAGCCGGACACTGAAGCTTTCTTT
CDR3: CASSFRAEKPDTEAFF

D: -
V: TRBV6-5
size: few
J: TRBJ1-5
DNA: TGTGCCAGCCAAGGAGGGGTTGCTCAGCCCCAGCATTTT
CDR3: CASQGGVAQPQHF

D: TRBD2
V: TRBV5-1
size: few
J: TRBJ2-5
DNA: TGCGCCAGCAGCTCGACTAGCGGGGCTGAGACCCAGTACTTC
CDR3: CASSSTSGAETQYF

D: -
V: TRBV6-5
size: few
J: TRBJ2-6
DNA: TGTGCCAGCAGGGACATCAACTCTGGGGCCAACGTCCTGACTTTC
CDR3: CASRDINSGANVLTF

D: -
V: TRBV7-3
size: few
J: TRBJ2-2
DNA: TGTGCCAGCAGCTTAGGCTCCGGGGGGGAGCTGTTTTTT
CDR3: CASSLGSGGELFF

D: TRBD1
V: TRBV6-5
size: -
J: TRBJ2-3
DNA: TGTGCCAGCAGTGTCGGGACAGGGATCACAGATACGCAGTATTTT
CDR3: CASSVGTGITDTQYF

D: -
V: TRBV30
size: few
J: TRBJ1-2
DNA: TGTGCCTGGATGGGAACCGACCTATGGGGCTACAACTTC
CDR3: CAWMGTDLWGYNF

D: TRBD1
V: TRBV5-6
size: few
J: TRBJ1-6
DNA: TGTGCCAGCAGCTTTACAGGGGGAAGTTCGGGGAATTCACCCCTCCACTTT
CDR3: CASSFTGGSSGNSPLHF

D: TRBD2
V: TRBV7-9
size: -
J: TRBJ2-7
DNA: TGTGCCAGCAGCTCTTGGACTAGCGGGAGCTTGGGCTACGAGCAGTACTTC
CDR3: CASSSWTSGSLGYEQYF

D: -
V: TRBV5-1
size: -
J: TRBJ2-6
DNA: TGCGCCAGCAGCTTAGCGACCTCTGGGGCCAACGTCCTGACTTTC
CDR3: CASSLATSGANVLTF

D: TRBD2
V: TRBV10-3
size: -
J: TRBJ2-1
DNA: TGTGCCATCGGCCTAGGGACTAGCGGGGCCAATGAGCAGTTCTTC
CDR3: CAIGLGTSGANEQFF

D: -
V: TRBV30
size: -
J: TRBJ1-4
DNA: TGTGCCTGGGGGACACCAGAAAAACTGTTTTTT
CDR3: CAWGTPEKLFF

D: TRBD1
V: TRBV5-1
size: few
J: TRBJ1-4
DNA: TGCGCCAGCGGGACAGGGACTAATGAAAAACTGTTTTTT
CDR3: CASGTGTNEKLFF

D: TRBD1
V: TRBV19
size: -
J: TRBJ1-5
DNA: TGTGCCAGTTCGGACAGGGCATTAACTCAGCCCCAGCATTTT
CDR3: CASSDRALTQPQHF

D: TRBD2
V: TRBV7-6
size: -
J: TRBJ2-1
DNA: TGTGCCAGCAGCTTTACGTGGGGGACTAGCGGGAGGCGGCATGAGCAGTTCTTC
CDR3: CASSFTWGTSGRRHEQFF

D: TRBD2
V: TRBV18
size: -
J: TRBJ2-1
DNA: TGTGCCAGCTCACCCCCCGGGGCGGGGGGTAATTCCTACAATGAGCAGTTCTTC
CDR3: CASSPPGAGGNSYNEQFF

D: -
V: TRBV11-3
size: -
J: TRBJ1-4
DNA: TGTGCCAGCAGCTTAGGTGGCGGGGATGAAAAACTGTTTTTT
CDR3: CASSLGGGDEKLFF

D: TRBD2
V: TRBV19
size: few
J: TRBJ2-2
DNA: TGTGCCAGTACTAGCGGGAGCGGCACCGGGGAGCTGTTTTTT
CDR3: CASTSGSGTGELFF

D: TRBD1
V: TRBV6-6
size: -
J: TRBJ1-2
DNA: TGTGCCAGCAGTTCCCCGTCGGACAGGGATTATGGCTACACCTTC
CDR3: CASSSPSDRDYGYTF

D: TRBD2
V: TRBV9
size: -
J: TRBJ2-3
DNA: TGTGCACCGATTCCGGGACTAAGCACAGATACGCAGTATTTT
CDR3: CAPIPGLSTDTQYF

D: -
V: TRBV28
size: few
J: TRBJ1-1
DNA: TGTGCCAGCATTGAACACCGGAACACTGAAGCTTTCTTT
CDR3: CASIEHRNTEAFF

D: TRBD1
V: TRBV9
size: -
J: TRBJ2-6
DNA: TGTGCCAGTAGACAGGGGGTAAATGGGGCCAACGTCCTGACTTTC
CDR3: CASRQGVNGANVLTF

D: TRBD2
V: TRBV25-1
size: few
J: TRBJ2-2
DNA: TGTGCTAGCAGTCCTTCTAGCGGGGCGAACACCGGGGCGCTGTTTTTT
CDR3: CASSPSSGANTGALFF

D: -
V: TRBV10-3
size: -
J: TRBJ1-2
DNA: TGTGCCATCAGTGAGAGCAGCGAGGGCTACACCTTC
CDR3: CAISESSEGYTF

D: -
V: TRBV19
size: -
J: TRBJ1-1
DNA: TGTGCCAGTAGTATTAATTTCGCCAGGACTGAAGCTTTCTTT
CDR3: CASSINFARTEAFF

D: -
V: TRBV11-2
size: -
J: TRBJ1-2
DNA: TGTGCCAGCAGCCCCGGACAAGGTGGAACCTTC
CDR3: CASSPGQGGTF

D: TRBD2
V: TRBV27
size: -
J: TRBJ2-3
DNA: TGTGCCAGCAGTATGACTAGCGGAGTAGGGACAGATACGCAGTATTTT
CDR3: CASSMTSGVGTDTQYF

D: TRBD1
V: TRBV6-5
size: -
J: TRBJ1-3
DNA: TGTGCCAGCAGAACGGACAGGGCGGTCAGTAACACCATATATTTT
CDR3: CASRTDRAVSNTIYF

D: -
V: TRBV6-1
size: few
J: TRBJ1-3
DNA: TGTGCCAGCAGAACTGGGGCCTATGCCGAACCCATATATTTT
CDR3: CASRTGAYAEPIYF

D: -
V: TRBV7-9
size: -
J: TRBJ2-5
DNA: TGTGCCAGCAGCTTAGGGTACACCCAAGAGACCCAGTACTTC
CDR3: CASSLGYTQETQYF

D: TRBD1
V: TRBV5-1
size: -
J: TRBJ2-2
DNA: TGCGCCACCTCAAAGGGACAGGGGGACACCGGGGAGCTGTTTTTT
CDR3: CATSKGQGDTGELFF

D: TRBD2
V: TRBV10-3
size: -
J: TRBJ2-1
DNA: TGTGCCATCAGGGGGGGGGAGTACAATGAGCAGTTCTTC
CDR3: CAIRGGEYNEQFF

D: -
V: TRBV5-6
size: few
J: TRBJ1-3
DNA: TGTGCCAGCAGCTTGCTCGAGGGTAGCTCTGGAAACACCATATATTTT
CDR3: CASSLLEGSSGNTIYF

D: -
V: TRBV6-5
size: -
J: TRBJ1-5
DNA: TGTGCCAGCAGTTCGGGGGGGGACAATCAGCCCCAGCATTTT
CDR3: CASSSGGDNQPQHF

D: TRBD2
V: TRBV19
size: -
J: TRBJ2-1
DNA: TGTGCCAGTAGTATCTCCATGTCTAGCGGGGGAAATGAGCAGTTCTTC
CDR3: CASSISMSSGGNEQFF

D: -
V: TRBV5-4
size: -
J: TRBJ1-1
DNA: TGTGCCAGCTCCCCAAAGTTCACGGACACTGAAGCTTTCTTT
CDR3: CASSPKFTDTEAFF

D: TRBD1
V: TRBV27
size: -
J: TRBJ2-5
DNA: TGTGCCAGCAAACTCAGGGGGAGAACGTACCAAGAGACCCAGTACTTC
CDR3: CASKLRGRTYQETQYF

D: TRBD1
V: TRBV5-1
size: few
J: TRBJ1-2
DNA: TGCGCCAGCAGCCCCGACAGGGGTAACTATGGCTACACCTTC
CDR3: CASSPDRGNYGYTF

D: -
V: TRBV27
size: few
J: TRBJ2-7
DNA: TGTGCCAGTCCATCCTACGAGCAGTACTTC
CDR3: CASPSYEQYF

D: -
V: TRBV27
size: few
J: TRBJ2-2
DNA: TGTGCCAGCAGTTTACCCCTCAGAGGGGAGCTGTTTTTT
CDR3: CASSLPLRGELFF

D: -
V: TRBV7-9
size: few
J: TRBJ1-1
DNA: TGTGCCAGCAGCTTTGGGGGGGGAACTGAAGCTTTCTTT
CDR3: CASSFGGGTEAFF

D: -
V: TRBV5-4
size: few
J: TRBJ2-7
DNA: TGTGCCAGCAGCTCCGCGGGACTCCGAAGGCAGTACTTC
CDR3: CASSSAGLRRQYF

D: TRBD1
V: TRBV25-1
size: few
J: TRBJ1-6
DNA: TGTGCCAGCAGTGATCCTACAGGGGGCGGGAATTCACCCCTCCACTTT
CDR3: CASSDPTGGGNSPLHF

D: TRBD1
V: TRBV30
size: few
J: TRBJ1-6
DNA: TGTGCCGGACAGGATTTTACCGATTCACCCCTCCACTTT
CDR3: CAGQDFTDSPLHF

D: -
V: TRBV28
size: -
J: TRBJ2-2
DNA: TGTGCCAGCAGCTATCACACCGGGGAGCTGTTTTTT
CDR3: CASSYHTGELFF

D: -
V: TRBV2
size: -
J: TRBJ1-1
DNA: TGTGCCAGCGGAATAGGGGGCACTGAAGCTTTCTTT
CDR3: CASGIGGTEAFF